This T cell receptor (beta chain) was captured by sequencing in a study of blood T cells in healthy people across ages (dated by TCRdb to 2015 to 2017). Background on the whole study: In model experiments, roughly one uniquely barcoded TCR beta cDNA molecule per two T cells was captured by template switching. To track age-related changes in TCR beta repertoire diversity, the study relied on deep sequencing normalized with unique cDNA molecular identifiers. For two donors (one aged 18 to 30 and one aged 80 or older), the study analyzed two additional independent replicas of 1 million unique cDNA reads from the same blood draw. Donors of different ages were randomly distributed across sequencing lanes to avoid experimental bias. Four age groups were formed from the donors: young (average approximately 15 years), middle-aged (just under 40), aged (roughly 56) and long-lived (around 80).

On the study overall, not on this receptor specifically: Estimates of total diversity based on one million sequenced T cells were regarded as lower bounds and as underestimates. As age increased, observed TCR beta diversity per million T cells dropped in a roughly linear way, and a significant reduction was already evident by age 40. Because the CMV infection status of the donors was unknown, age-related changes in expanded clonotypes may potentially have been confounded. Because profiling used bulk unsorted PBMCs, naive and antigen-experienced compartments could not be compared conclusively. The percentage of naive T cells measured by flow cytometry correlated strongly with observed TCR beta diversity. Compared with the aged group, the long-lived group had more naive CD4+ T cells, fewer expanded clones and increased TCR diversity, a pattern suggesting age selection.

The germline V gene specifies SQVTM as CDR1 and ANQGSEA as CDR2. Counted from cysteine to phenylalanine, this CDR3 has 15 amino acids. The retained sequence is limited to the CDR3, 45 bases, with the frame set at the first base. V lost 7 bases and J lost 2 bases, and the count of bases not matched to a germline gene is 13. The method was 5' RACE. A second PCR of roughly 6 to 12 cycles was run with a J-beta primer mix and a sample-barcoded 5' primer. A unique molecular identifier was introduced onto each TCR beta cDNA molecule by a template-switch 5' adaptor carrying 12 random nucleotides. At least 2.5 million CDR3-containing paired-end reads were obtained from each sample. All of the RNA was converted into first-strand cDNA using the Mint cDNA synthesis kit, with a TRBC-specific oligonucleotide serving as the primer. After uracil-DNA glycosylase treatment, a first 18-cycle PCR used universal primers M1SS and BC2_uni_R on all cDNA. The authors' pipeline ran thus. For normalization, 1 million high-quality reads were randomly selected from each sample, with every read carrying a distinct molecular identifier. Instead of being binned into consensus sequences, reads that shared molecular identifiers were thrown out. MiTCR, set to a Q25 quality threshold and the strictest error-elimination algorithm, was used for CDR3 identification, clonotype clustering and error correction. A nonparametric unseen species model with Euler transformation was used to estimate lower-bound total TCR beta diversity. TCRdb handled the public reads itself, with Q25 trimming in fastp and clone calling in MiXCR, and kept productive beta chains. All rows with the same CDR3 protein become a single entry with the most common DNA and genes. The V and J calls follow TCRdb's processing rather than the paper's. This sample lists approximately 1,700,000 distinct CDR3 sequences; 39% were detected once. The ten biggest clones cover about 23% of the sample.

This clonotype was counted a few times. What antigen it recognizes has not been identified. There are no base qualities to consult, and no much larger clone falls within one base. Systemically healthy Caucasian individuals from Russia, 35 to 40 in total and aged about 6 to 95 years, were included as donors. Ten milliliters of peripheral blood were drawn from each donor into EDTA-treated Vacutainer tubes. Ficoll-Paque density-gradient centrifugation was used to isolate PBMCs, with at least 6.5 million obtained per sample. Total RNA was extracted from PBMCs with Trizol reagent, with at least 5 micrograms obtained per sample. Naive CD45RAhigh/CD27high T cell percentages were measured by flow cytometry on a PBMC aliquot from every donor.

The receptor was derived from a human donor in good health. Sequenced: blood. This receptor chain uses TRBV29-1 and TRBJ2-7; 8 bases in between match TRBD1. The DNA sequence reads TGCAGCGCCGTAAGGACAGGGAACCCACCCTACGAGCAGTACTTC. The translation is CSAVRTGNPPYEQYF.